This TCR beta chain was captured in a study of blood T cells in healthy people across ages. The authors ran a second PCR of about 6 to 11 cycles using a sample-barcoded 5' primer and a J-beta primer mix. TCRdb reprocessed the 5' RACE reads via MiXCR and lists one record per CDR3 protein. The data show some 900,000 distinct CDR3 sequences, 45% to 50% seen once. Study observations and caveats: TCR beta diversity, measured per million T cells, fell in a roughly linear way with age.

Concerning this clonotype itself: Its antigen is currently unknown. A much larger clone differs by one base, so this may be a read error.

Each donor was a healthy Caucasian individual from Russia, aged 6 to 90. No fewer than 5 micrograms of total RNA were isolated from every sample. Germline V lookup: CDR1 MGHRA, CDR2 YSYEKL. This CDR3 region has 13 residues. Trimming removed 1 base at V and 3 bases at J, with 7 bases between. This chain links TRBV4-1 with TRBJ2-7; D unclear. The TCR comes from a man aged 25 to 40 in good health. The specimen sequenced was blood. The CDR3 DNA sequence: TGCGCCAGCAGCCAAGGTCTATACTACGAGCAGTACTTC. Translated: CASSQGLYYEQYF.